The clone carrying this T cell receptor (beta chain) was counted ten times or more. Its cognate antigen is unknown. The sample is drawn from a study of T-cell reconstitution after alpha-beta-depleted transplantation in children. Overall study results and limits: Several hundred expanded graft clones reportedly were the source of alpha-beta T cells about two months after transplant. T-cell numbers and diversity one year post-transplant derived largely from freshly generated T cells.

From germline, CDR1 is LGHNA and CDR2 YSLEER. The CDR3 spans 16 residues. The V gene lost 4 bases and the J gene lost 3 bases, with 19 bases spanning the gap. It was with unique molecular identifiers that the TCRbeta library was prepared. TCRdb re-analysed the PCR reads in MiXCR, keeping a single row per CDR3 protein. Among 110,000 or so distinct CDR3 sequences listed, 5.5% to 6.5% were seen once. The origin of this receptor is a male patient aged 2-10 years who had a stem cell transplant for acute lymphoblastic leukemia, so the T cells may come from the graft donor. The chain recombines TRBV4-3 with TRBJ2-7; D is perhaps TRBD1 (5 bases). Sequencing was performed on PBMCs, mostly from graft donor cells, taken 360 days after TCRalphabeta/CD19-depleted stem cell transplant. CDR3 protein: CASSLTAGNNGYEQYF. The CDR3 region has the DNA TGCGCCAGCAGCCTCACTGCAGGGAATAACGGCTACGAGCAGTACTTC.